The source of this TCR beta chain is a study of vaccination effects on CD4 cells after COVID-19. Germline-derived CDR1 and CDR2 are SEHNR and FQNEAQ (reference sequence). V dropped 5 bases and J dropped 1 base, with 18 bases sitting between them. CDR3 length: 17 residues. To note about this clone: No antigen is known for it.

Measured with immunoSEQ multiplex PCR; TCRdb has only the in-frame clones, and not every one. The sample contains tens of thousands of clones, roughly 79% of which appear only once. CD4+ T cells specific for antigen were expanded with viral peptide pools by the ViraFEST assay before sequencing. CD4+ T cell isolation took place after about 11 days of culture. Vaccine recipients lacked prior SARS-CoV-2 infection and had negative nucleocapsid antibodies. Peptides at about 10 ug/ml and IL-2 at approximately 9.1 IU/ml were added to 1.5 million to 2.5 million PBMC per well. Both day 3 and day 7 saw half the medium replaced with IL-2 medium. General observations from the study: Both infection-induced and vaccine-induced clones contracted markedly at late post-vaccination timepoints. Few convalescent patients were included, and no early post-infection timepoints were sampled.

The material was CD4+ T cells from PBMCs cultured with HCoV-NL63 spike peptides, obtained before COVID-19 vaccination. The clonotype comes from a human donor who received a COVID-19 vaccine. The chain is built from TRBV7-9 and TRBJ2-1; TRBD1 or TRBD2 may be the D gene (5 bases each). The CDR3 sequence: CASSHRGTPLSYNEQFF. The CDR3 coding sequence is TGTGCCAGCAGCCATCGGGGCACCCCACTTTCCTACAATGAGCAGTTCTTC.